Listed here are 32 T cell receptor beta chains from one sample, sequenced in a study of cytomegalovirus exposure and HLA in healthy donors. The PCR employed 60 Vbeta primers together with 13 Jbeta primers. TCRdb's copy holds only in-frame clones and misses some; the assay was immunoSEQ multiplex PCR. Of 97,000 or so clones listed, 77% are singletons. Material for sequencing was PBMCs. The source of these receptors is a male donor in good health and CMV-seropositive.

This sequence joins TRBV6-5 and TRBJ1-2; D is uncertain. The CDR3 contains 14 residues. Germline CDR1 is MNHEY and CDR2 is SVGAGI. V shed 0 bases and J shed 4 bases, with 9 bases lying between them. The DNA of the CDR3 is TGTGCCAGCAGTTACTCCCTGGGGAGCTATGGCTACACCTTC. This gives the protein CASSYSLGSYGYTF.

This clone was seen more than once but under ten times. This chain links TRBV4-1 with TRBJ2-7; 9 nucleotides line up with TRBD1. Trimming cost V 2 bases and J 6 bases; bases outside gene matches: 8. The CDR3 is 15 amino acids. The germline V gene encodes CDR1 MGHRA and CDR2 YSYEKL. The CDR3 here is CASSQSLQGAGEQYF. Here the CDR3 DNA reads TGCGCCAGCAGCCAATCGTTACAGGGGGCTGGCGAGCAGTACTTC.

The gene calls are TRBV7-9 and TRBJ2-1; TRBD2 aligns across 8 bases. J was trimmed by 5 bases and V by 5 bases; bases with no gene match: 11. CDR1 SEHNR and CDR2 FQNEAQ come from the germline V gene (reference sequence). The CDR3 totals 16 residues. The chain's CDR3 is CASSLLGLAKDNEQFF. CDR3 bases: TGTGCCAGCAGCCTTCTTGGACTAGCCAAAGACAATGAGCAGTTCTTC.

The V and J genes are TRBV27 and TRBJ1-6, with D unresolved. Germline lookup yields CDR1 MNHEY and CDR2 SMNVEV (reference sequence). The germline V and J ends were trimmed by 4 bases and 1 base, with 5 bases remaining between them. The CDR3 covers 14 residues. In DNA, the CDR3 is TGTGCCAGCAGTTCCGGGTCCTATAATTCACCCCTCCACTTT. Protein: CASSSGSYNSPLHF.

The genes are TRBV7-2 and TRBJ2-7; D not resolved. Germline CDR1 and CDR2: SGHTA and FQGNSA. CDR3 length equals 13 residues. V lost 5 bases, J lost 1 base, and 9 bases lay in between. CDR3: CASSTTYSYEQYF. The CDR3 DNA reads TGTGCCAGCAGCACCACATATTCCTACGAGCAGTACTTC.

This clone has a handful of counts. CDR3 amino acids: CATSIRQGGELFF. CDR3 nucleotides: TGTGCCACCAGCATCCGACAGGGAGGGGAGCTGTTTTTT. J is TRBJ2-2 and V is TRBV15; 7 bases fit TRBD1. With 4 bases clipped from V and 8 bases from J, the junction kept 4 bases outside the gene matches. CDR1 is LNHNV and CDR2 is YYDKDF in the germline V gene (reference sequence). The CDR3 has 13 amino acids.

The V gene is TRBV9, the J gene TRBJ2-7; 7 bases map to TRBD2. Unmatched junction bases numbered 10, after V lost 3 bases and J lost 4 bases. Germline V gene lookup returns CDR1 SGDLS and CDR2 YYNGEE. This CDR3 spans 15 amino acids. CDR3 loop: CASSDLAEAFYEQYF. CDR3 in DNA: TGTGCCAGCAGCGACCTAGCGGAGGCTTTTTACGAGCAGTACTTC. Full variable domain (remainder filled in from reference TRBV9 and TRBJ2-7): DSGVTQTPKHLITATGQRVTLRCSPRSGDLSVYWYQQSLDQGLQFLIQYYNGEERAKGNILERFSAQQFPDLHSELNLSSLELGDSALYFCASSDLAEAFYEQYFGPGTRLTVT.

This chain connects TRBV5-1 to TRBJ2-3; 7 positions match TRBD2. This CDR3 has 18 amino acids. Unmatched junction bases numbered 12, after V lost 1 base and J lost 1 base. Germline V CDR1 and CDR2: SGHRS, YFSETQ. CDR3 coding DNA: TGCGCCAGCAGCTTGAAGGTTAGCGGGCCCATCCGCACAGATACGCAGTATTTT. This gives the protein CASSLKVSGPIRTDTQYF. Looking up the rest from reference TRBV5-1 and TRBJ2-3 gives the full variable domain: KAGVTQTPRYLIKTRGQQVTLSCSPISGHRSVSWYQQTPGQGLQFLFEYFSETQRNKGNFPGRFSGRQFSNSRSEMNVSTLELGDSALYLCASSLKVSGPIRTDTQYFGPGTRLTVL.

The V gene is TRBV30, the J gene TRBJ1-1; D not resolved. The CDR3 is made up of 15 amino acids. Trimming took 5 bases from V and 0 from J, leaving 16 bases between them. Germline CDR1 reads GTSNPN; CDR2 reads SVGIG (reference sequence). The CDR3 sequence is CAWVEAGRMNTEAFF. For the CDR3, the DNA is TGTGCCTGGGTAGAAGCCGGCAGGATGAACACTGAAGCTTTCTTT.

This sequence joins TRBV11-3 and TRBJ2-1; 9 nucleotides align to TRBD2. The CDR3 is made up of 15 amino acids. The V and J ends lost 5 bases and 6 bases, in that order; junction bases with no gene match: 8. Germline CDR1 SGHNT, CDR2 YENEEA. CDR3 DNA sequence: TGTGCCAGCAGCCCAACTAGCGGGTCCAGCAATGAGCAGTTCTTC. Translating it yields CASSPTSGSSNEQFF.

The rearrangement links TRBV5-4 to TRBJ2-5; 10 positions agree with TRBD1. The CDR3 is 14 amino acids. Germline V CDR1 and CDR2: SGHNT, YYREEE (reference sequence). V was pared by 4 bases and J by 4 bases, with 4 bases of the junction left unmatched. The CDR3 protein is CASSRQGAGETQYF. For the CDR3, the DNA is TGTGCCAGCAGCAGACAGGGGGCGGGAGAGACCCAGTACTTC.

This sequence joins TRBV11-2 and TRBJ2-7, with D tentatively TRBD1 (7 bases). Germline V gene lookup returns CDR1 SGHAT and CDR2 FQNNGV. This CDR3 is built from 17 residues. Trimming cost V 1 base and J 5 bases, with 21 bases left between them. The chain's CDR3 is CASSLARARGALHEQYF. CDR3 nucleotides: TGTGCCAGCAGCTTAGCGAGGGCCAGGGGGGCTTTGCACGAGCAGTACTTC.

The rearrangement uses TRBV9 and TRBJ2-2; D perhaps matches TRBD2 (5 bases). This CDR3 has 17 residues. V lost 0 bases and J lost 3, with 15 bases in between. The germline gives CDR1 SGDLS, CDR2 YYNGEE. The CDR3 reads CASSVDGRGWDTGELFF. The CDR3 DNA is TGTGCCAGCAGCGTAGATGGGCGCGGGTGGGACACCGGGGAGCTGTTTTTT.

This chain uses TRBV28 with TRBJ2-1; no reliable D call. Germline V gene data show CDR1 as MDHEN and CDR2 as SYDVKM. The CDR3 covers 12 residues. Trimming cost V 6 bases and J 10 bases, with 13 bases left between them. CDR3 protein: CASRPTTREQFF. In nucleotides, the CDR3 is TGTGCCAGCAGACCCACCACTCGGGAGCAGTTCTTC.

Points on this clone: Relative to the germline gene, one junction end is altered; a read error may explain this. The chain uses TRBV5-1 and TRBJ2-3; 10 bases fit TRBD2. Germline CDR1 SGHRS, CDR2 YFSETQ. The CDR3 has 15 amino acids. CDR3 sequence (DNA): TGCGCCAGCAGCCTTACTAGCGGGGTCACAGGTACGCAGTATTTT. This codes for CASSLTSGVTGTQYF.

V is TRBV2 and J is TRBJ2-3; 8 bases are a match to TRBD2. From germline, CDR1 is SNHLY and CDR2 FYNNEI. With 3 bases clipped from V and 4 bases from J, the junction kept 9 bases outside the gene matches. This CDR3 comprises 16 residues. The CDR3 DNA follows: TGTGCCAGCAGTGACCCCGGGAGGGCCCTCGCAGATACGCAGTATTTT. Translated: CASSDPGRALADTQYF.

V usage is TRBV7-8 and J usage is TRBJ2-7; the D is unclear. This CDR3 has 13 residues. V was trimmed by 1 base and J by 4 bases, leaving 8 bases between them. From germline, CDR1 is SGHVS and CDR2 FQNEAQ. CDR3 bases: TGTGCCAGCAGCTTAGGCTTGCAGTACGAGCAGTACTTC. Amino acid sequence: CASSLGLQYEQYF. Using reference TRBV7-8 and TRBJ2-7 for the parts outside the CDR3, the full variable domain is GAGVSQSPRYKVAKRGQDVALRCDPISGHVSLFWYQQALGQGPEFLTYFQNEAQLDKSGLPSDRFFAERPEGSVSTLKIQRTQQEDSAVYLCASSLGLQYEQYFGPGTRLTVT.

This clone came up a few times. This chain connects TRBV18 to TRBJ2-3; possibly TRBD2 for D (6 bases). CDR1 is KGHSH, CDR2 LQKENI, per germline. This CDR3 region has 13 residues. Trimming stripped 0 bases from V and 7 bases from J, with 8 bases between. In DNA, the CDR3 is TGTGCCAGCTCACCACCGGAGGGGAATACGCAGTATTTT. Its protein product is CASSPPEGNTQYF.

The chain couples TRBV2 to TRBJ2-3; 14 bases match TRBD2. CDR3 length: 15 amino acids. After removal of 6 bases from V and 4 bases from J, the junction contained 3 bases not matched to a gene. Germline-derived CDR1 and CDR2 are SNHLY and FYNNEI. CDR3 coding DNA: TGTGCCAGCAGGGGACTAGCGGGAGTCCCAGATACGCAGTATTTT. It encodes CASRGLAGVPDTQYF.

V and J are TRBV18 and TRBJ1-4; tentatively, D is TRBD1 (5 bases). The germline gives CDR1 KGHSH, CDR2 LQKENI. The V and J ends lost 3 bases and 8 bases respectively, with 13 bases between them. The CDR3 consists of 14 residues. The CDR3 region is CASSPTANGEKLFF. CDR3 in DNA: TGTGCCAGCTCACCGACAGCGAATGGAGAAAAACTGTTTTTT.

The chain is built from TRBV5-4 and TRBJ2-2; TRBD2 matches at 12 bases. Germline V gives CDR1 SGHNT, CDR2 YYREEE (reference sequence). Trimming cost V 4 bases and J 7 bases; bases outside gene matches: 5. This CDR3 spans 15 amino acids. CDR3 loop: CASSLGLAGFGELFF. CDR3 sequence (DNA): TGTGCCAGCAGCCTCGGACTAGCGGGATTCGGGGAGCTGTTTTTT.

V is TRBV19 and J is TRBJ1-1, with no clear D. The CDR3 has 16 residues. Germline CDR1 reads LNHDA; CDR2 reads SQIVND (reference sequence). The V end lost 2 bases, the J end lost 1 base, and 14 bases lay between the germline ends. CDR3 amino acids: CASSILQLGRNTEAFF. DNA for the CDR3: TGTGCCAGTAGTATACTCCAGCTGGGGAGGAACACTGAAGCTTTCTTT.

This sequence joins TRBV6-1 and TRBJ1-5; TRBD1 matches at 7 bases. Germline V gives CDR1 MNHNS, CDR2 SASEGT. The CDR3 consists of 15 residues. J gave up 3 bases and V 4 bases, and 6 bases lay outside the gene matches. The CDR3 DNA follows: TGTGCCAGCAGTGGAGGGACAGATCCCAATCAGCCCCAGCATTTT. It is translated as CASSGGTDPNQPQHF.

The rearrangement links TRBV5-1 to TRBJ2-7, with TRBD2 identical over 7 bases. The trim removed 1 base at V and 3 bases at J, leaving 4 bases unmatched. Germline loops: CDR1 SGHRS, CDR2 YFSETQ. This CDR3 has 14 residues. CDR3 sequence: CASSLTSEHYEQYF. For the CDR3, the DNA is TGCGCCAGCAGCTTGACTAGCGAACACTACGAGCAGTACTTC.

V gene TRBV12-1 combines with J gene TRBJ1-5. TRBV12-1 corresponds to a pseudogene. The CDR3 loop spans 13 amino acids. For the CDR3, the DNA is TGTGCCAGCAGTGCCGCGGGGGGCCAGCCCCAGCATTTT. Residues: CASSAAGGQPQHF.

The chain joins TRBV30 to TRBJ1-2, with TRBD1 as a possible D gene (6 bases). The germline CDR1 and CDR2 sequences are GTSNPN and SVGIG (reference sequence). The CDR3 is 11 residues long. With 4 bases removed from V and 6 bases from J, the gap between germline ends came to 9 bases. As DNA, the CDR3 is TGTGCCTGGAACAGGGTGGATGGCTACACCTTC. It is translated as CAWNRVDGYTF.

This rearrangement joins TRBV11-2 to TRBJ2-1; 7 positions agree with TRBD2. This CDR3 is 15 amino acids long. Germline V lookup: CDR1 SGHAT, CDR2 FQNNGV. The V and J ends lost 1 base and 2 bases, in that order; junction bases with no gene match: 2. In DNA form, the CDR3 reads TGTGCCAGCAGCTTAGTTGCGGGAGCCTACAATGAGCAGTTCTTC. Translation gives CASSLVAGAYNEQFF. Full variable domain (missing parts from reference TRBV11-2 and TRBJ2-1): EAGVAQSPRYKIIEKRQSVAFWCNPISGHATLYWYQQILGQGPKLLIQFQNNGVVDDSQLPKDRFSAERLKGVDSTLKIQPAKLEDSAVYLCASSLVAGAYNEQFFGPGTRLTVL.

CDR3 nucleotide sequence: TGTGCCAGCAGCTTAACTAGCGGGATGAGCTCCTACAATGAGCAGTTCTTC. Its translation: CASSLTSGMSSYNEQFF. The chain uses TRBV7-2 and TRBJ2-1, with 10 positions matching TRBD2. Germline V gene data show CDR1 as SGHTA and CDR2 as FQGNSA. Unmatched junction bases numbered 4, after V lost 2 bases and J lost 0 bases. The CDR3 spans 17 residues.

V and J are TRBV7-8 and TRBJ2-1; a possible D gene is TRBD2 (5 bases). Per the germline V gene, CDR1 is SGHVS and CDR2 is FQNEAQ. The CDR3 extends over 17 amino acids. Trimming pared 5 bases from V and 1 base from J, leaving 18 bases between. The CDR3: CASSPLELAYSYNEQFF. CDR3 DNA sequence: TGTGCCAGCAGCCCCTTGGAATTAGCGTATTCCTACAATGAGCAGTTCTTC.

J is TRBJ2-7 and V is TRBV6-5, with 8 positions matching TRBD2. Unmatched junction bases numbered 3, after V lost 0 bases and J lost 2 bases. Germline assignment: CDR1 MNHEY and CDR2 SVGAGI. The CDR3 is made up of 15 amino acids. The CDR3 protein is CASSYSSGRTYEQYF. The CDR3 DNA reads as TGTGCCAGCAGTTACTCAAGCGGGAGAACCTACGAGCAGTACTTC.

This clone was seen a single time. The chain links TRBV7-8 to TRBJ2-7; D is perhaps TRBD2 (6 bases). CDR1 and CDR2 (germline): SGHVS, FQNEAQ. The V gene lost 5 bases and the J gene lost 5 bases, with 13 bases spanning the gap. The CDR3 covers 13 residues. The CDR3 is CASSGLKGHEQYF. The CDR3 nucleotides read TGTGCCAGCAGCGGACTAAAAGGGCACGAGCAGTACTTC.

The chain links TRBV4-3 to TRBJ1-5, with 9 bases aligning to TRBD1. This CDR3 contains 16 residues. Trimming cost V 0 bases and J 6 bases; bases outside gene matches: 6. Germline CDR1 and CDR2: LGHNA and YSLEER. CDR3 region: CASSQDRGTGSQPQHF. CDR3 nucleotide sequence: TGCGCCAGCAGCCAAGATAGGGGGACAGGGAGTCAGCCCCAGCATTTT.